One sample yielded the 21 T cell receptor beta chains listed below, sequenced in a study of blood T cells in healthy people across ages. Primers used in a second PCR of roughly 6 to 11 cycles were a sample-barcoded 5' primer and a J-beta primer mix. TCRdb recomputed calls from the 5' RACE reads with MiXCR, one row per CDR3 protein. The table includes 550,000 to 800,000 distinct CDR3 sequences, 32% detected once. What was sequenced was blood. The source is a woman at least 80 years old in good health.

With respect to this clonotype: This may arise from a read error, as a much more abundant clone is one base away. The chain uses TRBV28 and TRBJ1-2; D gene uncertain. The CDR3 runs to 12 residues. The germline V gene encodes CDR1 MDHEN and CDR2 SYDVKM. The germline V and J ends were trimmed by 5 bases and 4 bases, with 8 bases remaining between them. The CDR3 coding sequence is TGTGCCAGCAGTGACTGGGGCTATGGCTACACCTTC. Its protein is CASSDWGYGYTF.

Concerning this clonotype itself: This clone may be a read error of a much larger clone one base away. The chain is built from TRBV7-2 and TRBJ2-7; 8 bases line up with TRBD1. V shed 2 bases and J 5 bases; nucleotides not matched to a gene: 8. The germline V gene encodes CDR1 SGHTA and CDR2 FQGNSA. CDR3 length: 15 amino acids. CDR3 residues: CASSLRGQVMDEQYF. The CDR3 bases are TGTGCCAGCAGCTTAAGGGGACAGGTAATGGACGAGCAGTACTTC.

Comments on this clonotype: A much larger clone lies a single base off, so this may be a read error. This chain links TRBV7-9 with TRBJ1-5; D is unresolved. This CDR3 has 10 amino acids. Germline V gene lookup returns CDR1 SEHNR and CDR2 FQNEAQ (reference sequence). The chain's CDR3 is CACSSRPQHF. CDR3 nucleotide sequence: TGTGCCTGCAGCTCCCGGCCCCAGCATTTT.

This clonotype was counted between two and nine times. Just one base apart from a much larger clone, this may be a read error. The chain has TRBV7-6 and TRBJ2-7; a weak D match, TRBD1 (6 bases). Trimming pared 5 bases from V and 0 bases from J, leaving 11 bases between. CDR1 is SGHVS and CDR2 is FNYEAQ in the germline V gene. The CDR3 runs 14 residues. CDR3 bases: TGTGCCAGCAGCCCCGGACAGCTCTCCTACGAGCAGTACTTC. Its protein is CASSPGQLSYEQYF.

In the case of this clonotype: In this CDR3 the conserved last residue, phenylalanine or tryptophan, is missing, so a read error is likely. The chain links TRBV7-8 to TRBJ2-2; D remains ambiguous. Germline-derived CDR1 and CDR2 are SGHVS and FQNEAQ. This CDR3 is built from 13 residues. Trimming cost V 1 base and J 4 bases, with 4 bases left between them. The CDR3 protein is CASSLETTGELFL. The CDR3 DNA reads TGTGCCAGCAGCTTAGAAACCACCGGGGAGCTGTTTTTA.

V and J are TRBV12-3 or TRBV12-4 and TRBJ1-1; 7 bases are a match to TRBD1. Trimming took 2 bases from V and 6 from J; bases not matched to a gene: 6. The CDR3 has 14 residues. Here the CDR3 DNA reads TGTGCCAGCAGTTTAAGGACAGGCGGGGCTGAAGCTTTCTTT. Translating it yields CASSLRTGGAEAFF.

On this clonotype itself: Given a much more abundant clone one base away, this may be a read error. The chain employs TRBV20-1 and TRBJ2-4; tentatively, D is TRBD1 (6 bases). Germline V lookup: CDR1 DFQATT, CDR2 SNEGSKA (reference sequence). CDR3 length: 13 residues. V lost 3 bases, J lost 8 bases, and 14 bases lay in between. The CDR3 bases are TGCAGTGCTAGGTCACAGGGTTACGACATTCAGTACTTC. This gives the protein CSARSQGYDIQYF.

This clonotype occurred many times. The CDR3 is CASSANSLVPRNTGELFF. The CDR3 DNA is TGTGCCAGCAGCGCAAATAGTTTGGTCCCCCGGAACACCGGGGAGCTGTTTTTT. The chain combines TRBV11-2 with TRBJ2-2, with D unresolved. The CDR3 sequence is 18 residues long. From germline, CDR1 is SGHAT and CDR2 FQNNGV. Trimming stripped 5 bases from V and 1 base from J, with 20 bases between.

This clonotype was observed many times. The genes are TRBV18 and TRBJ2-7; D remains unclear. Per the germline V gene, CDR1 is KGHSH and CDR2 is LQKENI. Trimming cost V 2 bases and J 3 bases, with 8 bases left between them. This CDR3 has 13 residues. The CDR3 region is CASSPIVGYEQYF. CDR3 sequence (DNA): TGTGCCAGCTCACCAATAGTTGGCTACGAGCAGTACTTC.

Concerning this clonotype: This may stem from a read error, because a much larger clone lies one nucleotide away. This chain joins TRBV24-1 and TRBJ2-1; D is perhaps TRBD1 or TRBD2 (6 bases each). The CDR3 is 15 amino acids. Between the trimmed V and J ends, which lost 7 bases and 2 bases, there was a span of 14 bases. CDR1 is KGHDR and CDR2 is SFDVKD in the germline V gene. The CDR3 protein is CATSKFGGPYNEQFF. The CDR3 nucleotides are TGTGCCACCAGCAAATTCGGGGGCCCCTACAATGAGCAGTTCTTC.

The chain joins TRBV20-1 to TRBJ2-1; 7 bases line up with TRBD1. CDR1 is DFQATT, CDR2 SNEGSKA, per germline (reference sequence). Trimming removed 6 bases from V and 6 bases from J; junction bases left unmatched: 5. This CDR3 is 12 amino acids long. CDR3 bases: TGCAGTGCGCTCGACAGGGCCAATGAGCAGTTCTTC. Protein: CSALDRANEQFF.

This chain joins TRBV20-1 and TRBJ2-7, with 11 bases lining up with TRBD2. The CDR3 length is 15 residues. Germline V gene sequence: CDR1 DFQATT, CDR2 SNEGSKA (reference sequence). CDR3 region: CPPLTSGGQPYEQYF. The CDR3 bases are TGCCCTCCTCTAACTAGCGGGGGCCAACCTTACGAGCAGTACTTC.

This clonotype was seen at least ten times. The chain uses TRBV3-1 and TRBJ2-5; D may match TRBD1 or TRBD2 (6 bases each). The CDR3 length is 16 residues. Germline loops: CDR1 LGHDT, CDR2 YNNKEL (reference sequence). Trimming cost V 0 bases and J 5 bases, with 16 bases left between them. CDR3 in DNA: TGTGCCAGCAGCCAAGAAATACAGGGAGGTAGGGAGACCCAGTACTTC. It translates to CASSQEIQGGRETQYF.

This clonotype has a count of ten or more. J is TRBJ1-2 and V is TRBV7-8; 7 nucleotides align to TRBD1. This CDR3 has 14 amino acids. Germline assignment: CDR1 SGHVS and CDR2 FQNEAQ. The V and J ends lost 4 bases and 4 bases, in that order; junction bases with no gene match: 6. For the CDR3, the DNA is TGTGCCAGCAGCTCGACCGGGACAGTCTATGGCTACACCTTC. Protein: CASSSTGTVYGYTF.

The chain couples TRBV9 to TRBJ2-3; 10 nucleotides line up with TRBD2. This CDR3 comprises 16 residues. Germline V gives CDR1 SGDLS, CDR2 YYNGEE. V lost 0 bases to trimming and J lost 5 bases; unmatched junction nucleotides: 6. The CDR3 bases are TGTGCCAGCAGCGTAGAAGCGGGAGGGCCAGGAGATACGCAGTATTTT. Translated: CASSVEAGGPGDTQYF.

To note about this clonotype: A single base separates this from a much larger clone, so it may be a read error. The chain has TRBV6-6 and TRBJ2-5; D gene uncertain. The tail of the sequence fits TRBJ2-7 better, so the J call may be wrong. The CDR3 sequence is 12 residues long. Looked up from germline, CDR1 is MNHNY and CDR2 is SVGAGI (reference sequence). The CDR3 nucleotides read TGTGCCAGCAGTTACGCCGGCTGCGAGCAGTACTTC. Protein: CASSYAGCEQYF.

The chain carries TRBV7-2 and TRBJ2-1, with 8 bases fitting TRBD2. The CDR3 is 19 residues long. Losses at the gene ends were 1 base for V and 3 bases for J; bases not matched to a gene: 14. CDR1 SGHTA and CDR2 FQGNSA come from the germline V gene. The CDR3 here is CASSLVWAGGRMGYNEQFF. The CDR3 bases are TGTGCCAGCAGCTTAGTATGGGCGGGAGGTCGTATGGGCTACAATGAGCAGTTCTTC.

The rearrangement links TRBV15 to TRBJ2-7, with 9 bases lining up with TRBD2. The length of the CDR3 is 17 residues. J was trimmed by 0 bases and V by 3 bases; bases with no gene match: 9. From germline, CDR1 is LNHNV and CDR2 YYDKDF (reference sequence). The CDR3 DNA follows: TGTGCCACCAGCAGCGACCATGTAGCGGGGGCCTCCTACGAGCAGTACTTC. Translation: CATSSDHVAGASYEQYF.

This rearrangement joins TRBV7-2 to TRBJ1-3; 8 bases line up with TRBD1. Germline V gene lookup returns CDR1 SGHTA and CDR2 FQGNSA. With 4 bases clipped from V and 4 bases from J, the junction kept 6 bases outside the gene matches. The CDR3 covers 15 residues. The CDR3 DNA reads as TGTGCCAGCAGCTGGGGACAGGCCAAGGGAAACACCATATATTTT. Its translation: CASSWGQAKGNTIYF.

To note about this clonotype: Just one base apart from a much larger clone, this may be a read error. J is TRBJ2-7 and V is TRBV3-1; no definite D call. V was cut by 3 bases and J by 7 bases, with 13 bases left in between. CDR3 length: 13 residues. The germline CDR1 and CDR2 sequences are LGHDT and YNNKEL (reference sequence). The DNA of the CDR3 is TGTGCCAGCAGCCACGGCAGCTACAATGAGCAGTACTTC. As protein: CASSHGSYNEQYF.

With regard to this clonotype: Given a much more abundant clone one base away, this may be a read error. This sequence joins TRBV20-1 and TRBJ1-6; TRBD1 agrees at 7 bases. The V gene's germline CDR1 is DFQATT and CDR2 SNEGSKA (reference sequence). The CDR3 loop spans 15 amino acids. CDR3 loop: CSVRAQTGLHSPLHF. The CDR3 region has the DNA TGCAGTGTTAGAGCCCAGACAGGGTTGCATTCACCCCTCCACTTT.